These 9 T cell receptor beta chains were all obtained from the same sample, sequenced in a study of CD8 T cells in ankylosing spondylitis. TCRdb reprocessed the 5' RACE reads via MiXCR and lists one record per CDR3 protein. The sample shows 90,000 to 120,000 distinct CDR3 sequences, around 24% of them seen only once. Source material: synovial fluid, either unsorted or a sorted T cell fraction (not recorded which). The receptors originated from a male donor with ankylosing spondylitis.

This clonotype was counted a few times. The V and J genes are TRBV27 and TRBJ2-1, with no clear D. Trimming stripped 0 bases from V and 5 bases from J, with 14 bases between. This CDR3 region has 16 residues. CDR1 and CDR2 from the germline V gene are MNHEY and SMNVEV (reference sequence). The CDR3 DNA follows: TGTGCCAGCAGTTTATCCCAGGTCCGACGGGACAATGAGCAGTTCTTC. It is translated as CASSLSQVRRDNEQFF.

The chain is built from TRBV11-1 and TRBJ1-2, with a weak D call TRBD1 (5 bases). Germline CDR1 and CDR2: SGHAT and FQDESV (reference sequence). V lost 5 bases and J lost 6, with 19 bases in between. The CDR3 contains 15 residues. CDR3 amino acids: CASSRKVSGRDGYTF. The CDR3 nucleotides are TGTGCCAGCAGCCGCAAGGTGTCAGGGAGGGATGGCTACACCTTC.

This chain connects TRBV29-1 to TRBJ1-1; possible D gene TRBD1, 5 bases. In germline, CDR1 is SQVTM, CDR2 ANQGSEA. Trimming removed 7 bases from V and 0 bases from J, with 12 bases in between. The CDR3 length is 13 residues. CDR3 bases: TGCAGCGCACTAGAGGGGCTGAACACTGAAGCTTTCTTT. It translates to CSALEGLNTEAFF.

The rearrangement links TRBV20-1 to TRBJ2-7; the D gene is possibly TRBD2 (6 bases). The CDR3 is 12 residues long. Germline V CDR1 and CDR2: DFQATT, SNEGSKA (reference sequence). The V end was cut by 5 bases, the J end by 2 bases, with 10 bases between. CDR3 sequence reads: CSAQAGTYEQYV. In DNA form, the CDR3 reads TGCAGTGCTCAAGCGGGTACCTACGAGCAGTACGTC.

This clonotype was counted a single time. V and J are TRBV11-2 and TRBJ2-7; D remains ambiguous. Germline lookup yields CDR1 SGHAT and CDR2 FQNNGV. The CDR3 sequence is 13 residues long. Trimming took 2 bases from V and 0 from J, leaving 5 bases between them. The DNA of the CDR3 is TGTGCCAGCAGCTTAAGCAGCTCCTACGAGCAGTACGTC. It translates to CASSLSSSYEQYV.

This chain joins TRBV20-1 and TRBJ2-3; 8 bases fit TRBD2. V shed 5 bases and J 6 bases; nucleotides not matched to a gene: 16. Germline values: CDR1 DFQATT, CDR2 SNEGSKA (reference sequence). The CDR3 extends over 16 amino acids. CDR3 loop: CSAPSGSSLRLDTQYF. DNA for the CDR3: TGCAGTGCTCCGAGCGGGAGCTCCTTGAGGTTGGATACGCAGTATTTT.

This clonotype was seen a handful of times. The rearrangement uses TRBV7-2 and TRBJ2-3; D is unclear. The CDR3 length is 15 residues. Germline V gene data show CDR1 as SGHTA and CDR2 as FQGNSA. V lost 5 bases to trimming and J lost 5 bases, with 17 bases between them. The CDR3, as DNA: TGTGCCAGCAGCATATCAGGTCTCCCCGGAGATACGCAGTATTTT. Its translation is CASSISGLPGDTQYF.

The chain employs TRBV20-1 and TRBJ1-6; no firm D call. This CDR3 has 15 amino acids. Between the trimmed V and J ends, which lost 6 bases and 7 bases, there was a span of 19 bases. Germline assignment: CDR1 DFQATT and CDR2 SNEGSKA (reference sequence). The CDR3 sequence is CSALRTRQSNSPLHF. CDR3 bases: TGCAGTGCGCTTCGGACGCGGCAGTCAAATTCACCCCTCCACTTT.

The chain couples TRBV18 to TRBJ2-5, with D unclear. The germline V and J ends were trimmed by 3 bases and 7 bases, with 12 bases remaining between them. CDR3 length equals 13 residues. Germline lookup yields CDR1 KGHSH and CDR2 LQKENI. The CDR3: CASSPPELGTQYF. The CDR3, as DNA: TGTGCCAGCTCACCTCCGGAACTCGGGACCCAGTACTTC.